Listed below are T cell receptor beta chains from one sample, sequenced in a study of blood T cell repertoires in COVID-19. Only in-frame clones appear in the TCRdb table, and some are missing; sequencing was by immunoSEQ multiplex PCR. Here the sample spans some 190,000 clones, about 88% being singletons. The sample consisted of peripheral blood. The source is a man aged 25 to 45 with acute or convalescent COVID-19. Both conserved end residues are part of each CDR3. D genes are given only for firm matches. Where a row states a size, it is once, few, many or the class of an expanded clone; other rows omit it.

d_gene: TRBD1
abundance: .
v_gene: TRBV6-5
j_gene: TRBJ1-2
CDR3nt: TGTGCCAGCACCCCGGACAGGGGCCTCTATGGCTACACCTTC
CDR3aa: CASTPDRGLYGYTF

d_gene: .
abundance: .
v_gene: TRBV6-5
j_gene: TRBJ1-2
CDR3nt: TGTGCCAGCAGCGAGGACAGTAGATATGGCTACACCTTC
CDR3aa: CASSEDSRYGYTF

d_gene: TRBD1
abundance: once
v_gene: TRBV7-3
j_gene: TRBJ2-1
CDR3nt: TGTGCCAGCAGCTTAAGGGGAGGACAGGGAACGTACAATGAGCAGTTCTTC
CDR3aa: CASSLRGGQGTYNEQFF

d_gene: TRBD1
abundance: .
v_gene: TRBV4-1
j_gene: TRBJ1-3
CDR3nt: TGCGCCAGCAGCCAAGTACAGGGGGCCTCTGGAAACACCATATATTTT
CDR3aa: CASSQVQGASGNTIYF

d_gene: .
abundance: once
v_gene: TRBV29-1
j_gene: TRBJ2-1
CDR3nt: TGCAGCGTTGACAGGGTAACCTCTCATGAGCAGTTCTTC
CDR3aa: CSVDRVTSHEQFF

d_gene: .
abundance: .
v_gene: TRBV5-1
j_gene: TRBJ1-1
CDR3nt: TGCGCCAGCAGCCCAGGCTTGGCAGGGGTGGAGAACACTGAAGCTTTCTTT
CDR3aa: CASSPGLAGVENTEAFF

d_gene: .
abundance: .
v_gene: TRBV27
j_gene: TRBJ2-7
CDR3nt: TGTGCCAGCAGTTTCGGGGGGCGCCCCTACGAGCAGTACTTC
CDR3aa: CASSFGGRPYEQYF

d_gene: TRBD1
abundance: .
v_gene: TRBV28
j_gene: TRBJ2-7
CDR3nt: TGTGCCAGCAGTGAAGCAGGGGGCAGGGACGAGCAGTACTTC
CDR3aa: CASSEAGGRDEQYF

d_gene: .
abundance: .
v_gene: TRBV2
j_gene: TRBJ1-5
CDR3nt: TGTGCCAGCAGTGAAGCGCCAGGTCCCAATCAGCCCCAGCATTTT
CDR3aa: CASSEAPGPNQPQHF

d_gene: TRBD1
abundance: .
v_gene: TRBV9
j_gene: TRBJ2-7
CDR3nt: TGTGCCAGCAGCAGAGACAGGGTCCCCCTCTACGAGCAGTACTTC
CDR3aa: CASSRDRVPLYEQYF

d_gene: .
abundance: .
v_gene: TRBV5-1
j_gene: TRBJ2-7
CDR3nt: TGCGCCAGCAGCTCGACAGGTCTTGAATCAGGCTACGAGCAGTACTTC
CDR3aa: CASSSTGLESGYEQYF

d_gene: .
abundance: few
v_gene: TRBV5-1
j_gene: TRBJ1-3
CDR3nt: TGCGCCAGCAGCTTGAGCCTTACAGGGTCAGGAAACACCATATATTTT
CDR3aa: CASSLSLTGSGNTIYF

d_gene: .
abundance: .
v_gene: TRBV10-1
j_gene: TRBJ2-7
CDR3nt: TGCGCCAGCAGTGACCCTTCGACAGGCATCCACGAGCAGTACTTC
CDR3aa: CASSDPSTGIHEQYF

d_gene: .
abundance: .
v_gene: TRBV11-1
j_gene: TRBJ2-5
CDR3nt: TGTGCCAGCAGCTTAGCGCGGGGTTGGGAGACCCAGTACTTC
CDR3aa: CASSLARGWETQYF

d_gene: TRBD2
abundance: .
v_gene: TRBV11-2
j_gene: TRBJ2-1
CDR3nt: TGTGCCACCACCCGCCCCGGGACTAGGGGTATCAATGAGCAGTTCTTC
CDR3aa: CATTRPGTRGINEQFF

d_gene: TRBD1
abundance: .
v_gene: TRBV18
j_gene: TRBJ1-6
CDR3nt: TGTGCCAGCTCGGGACAGACCGATTCACCCCTCCACTTT
CDR3aa: CASSGQTDSPLHF

d_gene: .
abundance: .
v_gene: TRBV11-2
j_gene: TRBJ2-5
CDR3nt: TGTGCCAGCAGCCATGTCATAGGGGCCGGTGAAGAGACCCAGTACTTC
CDR3aa: CASSHVIGAGEETQYF

d_gene: .
abundance: few
v_gene: TRBV7-3
j_gene: TRBJ1-1
CDR3nt: TGTGCCAGCAGCCTGACAGGACGCATGAACACTGAAGCTTTCTTT
CDR3aa: CASSLTGRMNTEAFF

d_gene: .
abundance: .
v_gene: TRBV27
j_gene: TRBJ2-7
CDR3nt: TGTGCCAGCAGACTACTAGGGAACTACGAGCAGTACTTC
CDR3aa: CASRLLGNYEQYF

d_gene: .
abundance: .
v_gene: TRBV27
j_gene: TRBJ2-5
CDR3nt: TGTGCCAGCAGTTATCGGGGGGCTCGGGAGACCCAGTACTTC
CDR3aa: CASSYRGARETQYF

d_gene: .
abundance: .
v_gene: TRBV19
j_gene: TRBJ1-5
CDR3nt: TGTGCCAGTACGTCCAGGAGGTTTTCTAGCAATCAGCCCCAGCATTTT
CDR3aa: CASTSRRFSSNQPQHF

d_gene: TRBD1
abundance: .
v_gene: TRBV7-8
j_gene: TRBJ1-1
CDR3nt: TGTGCCAGCAGCTTCGGACAGGGGGCGAGTGACACTGAAGCTTTCTTT
CDR3aa: CASSFGQGASDTEAFF

d_gene: TRBD1
abundance: .
v_gene: TRBV29-1
j_gene: TRBJ2-7
CDR3nt: TGCAGCGTTGGACAGGGGAGGAACGAGCAGTACTTC
CDR3aa: CSVGQGRNEQYF

d_gene: .
abundance: .
v_gene: TRBV30
j_gene: TRBJ1-2
CDR3nt: TGTGCCTGGAGTAGGACAGATAAGAATTTTGGTGGCTACACCTTC
CDR3aa: CAWSRTDKNFGGYTF

d_gene: .
abundance: few
v_gene: TRBV28
j_gene: TRBJ1-2
CDR3nt: TGTGCCAGCTTCGGACAGATCCAAAGTAAAATCTATGGCTACACCTTC
CDR3aa: CASFGQIQSKIYGYTF

d_gene: .
abundance: .
v_gene: TRBV7-2
j_gene: TRBJ2-1
CDR3nt: TGTGCCAGCAGCTTAGGGGGGGGCGGACTACTGTTCTTC
CDR3aa: CASSLGGGGLLFF

d_gene: .
abundance: .
v_gene: TRBV6-5
j_gene: TRBJ2-1
CDR3nt: TGTGCCAGCAGTTCACTGGGGGGCTCCTACAATGAGCAGTTCTTC
CDR3aa: CASSSLGGSYNEQFF

d_gene: .
abundance: .
v_gene: TRBV28
j_gene: TRBJ1-1
CDR3nt: TGTGCCAGCAGCTTACCGGTGACTGAAGCTTTCTTT
CDR3aa: CASSLPVTEAFF

d_gene: .
abundance: .
v_gene: TRBV7-9
j_gene: TRBJ1-1
CDR3nt: TGTGCCAGCAGCTTAGGCGGCAGATCCAACACTGAAGCTTTCTTT
CDR3aa: CASSLGGRSNTEAFF

d_gene: .
abundance: .
v_gene: TRBV11-2
j_gene: TRBJ1-3
CDR3nt: TGTGCCAGCAGCTTAGATCGGGGGGCGTTCGGAAACACCATATATTTT
CDR3aa: CASSLDRGAFGNTIYF

d_gene: TRBD2
abundance: once
v_gene: TRBV2
j_gene: TRBJ2-3
CDR3nt: TGTGCCAGCAGGTCAGGACTAGCGGGAGACACAGATACGCAGTATTTT
CDR3aa: CASRSGLAGDTDTQYF

d_gene: TRBD1
abundance: .
v_gene: TRBV5-4
j_gene: TRBJ2-5
CDR3nt: TGTGCCAGCAGCTTGGTAGACAGGGAAGAGACCCAGTACTTC
CDR3aa: CASSLVDREETQYF

d_gene: .
abundance: .
v_gene: TRBV30
j_gene: TRBJ2-3
CDR3nt: TGTGCCTGGAGCTCCTCCGGGGGGCTGACAGATACGCAGTATTTT
CDR3aa: CAWSSSGGLTDTQYF

d_gene: TRBD2
abundance: .
v_gene: TRBV5-1
j_gene: TRBJ2-7
CDR3nt: TGCGCCAGCAGCTTGGTAGCGGGGGGGCCCGAGCAGTACTTC
CDR3aa: CASSLVAGGPEQYF

d_gene: .
abundance: .
v_gene: TRBV9
j_gene: TRBJ1-1
CDR3nt: TGTGCCTCCGCCGCCGGCACTGAAGCTTTCTTT
CDR3aa: CASAAGTEAFF

d_gene: TRBD1
abundance: .
v_gene: TRBV19
j_gene: TRBJ1-1
CDR3nt: TGTGCCAGTAATCCGGACAGGTGGAACACTGAAGCTTTCTTT
CDR3aa: CASNPDRWNTEAFF

d_gene: .
abundance: .
v_gene: TRBV14
j_gene: TRBJ2-2
CDR3nt: TGTGCCAGCAGTCAAGTCCCGGGACTGTCCGGGGAGCTGTTTTTT
CDR3aa: CASSQVPGLSGELFF

d_gene: .
abundance: .
v_gene: TRBV20-1
j_gene: TRBJ2-1
CDR3nt: TGCAGTGTCGGGGTCTATGAGCAGTTCTTC
CDR3aa: CSVGVYEQFF

d_gene: TRBD1
abundance: .
v_gene: TRBV2
j_gene: TRBJ1-6
CDR3nt: TGTGCCACGCAAAAGGGGCAGGGGGTTTCACCCCTCCACTTT
CDR3aa: CATQKGQGVSPLHF